A single sample is the source of the 23 T cell receptor beta chains below, sequenced in a study of T cell responses to AZD1222 COVID-19 vaccine. Sequencing was performed with immunoSEQ multiplex PCR; in TCRdb, only in-frame clones are kept and a portion is missing. The sample has 90,000 to 150,000 clones, 88% seen once. Sequencing was performed on peripheral blood, taken 28 days after the second AZD1222 dose. These TCRs come from an adult who received the AZD1222 COVID-19 vaccine.

This chain joins TRBV7-3 and TRBJ2-3, with D perhaps matching TRBD2 (6 bases). V was cut by 2 bases and J by 2 bases, with 23 bases left in between. CDR1 SGHTA and CDR2 FQGTGA come from the germline V gene. This CDR3 has 19 amino acids. The CDR3 sequence: CASSLAQYGGDPSTDTQYF. CDR3 coding DNA: TGTGCCAGCAGCTTAGCCCAATACGGCGGGGATCCCTCCACAGATACGCAGTATTTT.

This chain links TRBV29-1 with TRBJ1-2; possibly TRBD1 for D (5 bases). CDR1 and CDR2 from the germline V gene are SQVTM and ANQGSEA. Deletions cut 4 bases from V and 1 base from J, with 19 bases between. This CDR3 contains 16 residues. CDR3 nucleotide sequence: TGCAGCGTTGGGGGGGTAAGGCCAGGGAATAACTATGGCTACACCTTC. Translating it yields CSVGGVRPGNNYGYTF.

The J gene is TRBJ1-5, the V gene TRBV7-8; D ambiguous. The CDR3 runs to 18 residues. V shed 2 bases and J shed 5 bases, with 22 bases lying between them. Germline lookup yields CDR1 SGHVS and CDR2 FQNEAQ. CDR3 loop: CASSLRGRAERPDQPQHF. The CDR3 DNA reads as TGTGCCAGCAGCTTACGGGGTAGGGCTGAGAGGCCCGATCAGCCCCAGCATTTT.

The chain couples TRBV5-6 to TRBJ1-1; the D is unclear. Trimming stripped 6 bases from V and 7 bases from J, with 16 bases between. Germline CDR1 reads SGHDT; CDR2 reads YYEEEE. The CDR3 length is 13 residues. The CDR3: CASTLEGSREAFF. CDR3 in DNA: TGTGCCAGCACCCTCGAAGGGTCCCGTGAAGCTTTCTTT.

This clone occurred a few times. CDR3 nucleotides: TGCAGTGCTAGTGGACACCGCTATGGCTACACCTTC. Translation: CSASGHRYGYTF. The genes are TRBV20-1 and TRBJ1-2, with TRBD1 as a possible D gene (5 bases). This CDR3 comprises 12 residues. The germline gives CDR1 DFQATT, CDR2 SNEGSKA (reference sequence). Trimming took 3 bases from V and 4 from J, leaving 9 bases between them.

The V and J genes are TRBV6-5 and TRBJ2-3; 10 bases agree with TRBD1. The CDR3 sequence is 15 residues long. The J segment lost 4 bases and the V segment lost 6 bases, leaving 7 bases of the junction unmatched. Per germline, CDR1 MNHEY and CDR2 SVGAGI. The CDR3 here is CASRRTGGKADTQYF. CDR3 nucleotide sequence: TGTGCCAGCAGAAGGACAGGGGGGAAGGCAGATACGCAGTATTTT.

As regards this clone: Other nucleotide sequences in the sample specify the same CDR3. The chain links TRBV28 to TRBJ1-2, with D possibly matching TRBD1 (5 bases). Looked up from germline, CDR1 is MDHEN and CDR2 is SYDVKM. Trimming took 4 bases from V and 2 from J, leaving 5 bases between them. The CDR3 totals 12 residues. CDR3 residues: CASSSGNYGYTF. As DNA, the CDR3 is TGTGCCAGCAGTTCAGGGAACTATGGCTACACCTTC.

The gene calls are TRBV2 and TRBJ1-5, with D perhaps TRBD1 (5 bases). Trimming left V 7 bases short and J 1 base short, with 14 bases between. The germline V gene encodes CDR1 SNHLY and CDR2 FYNNEI. The CDR3 is 15 residues long. CDR3 region: CASTVGARSNQPQHF. The CDR3 DNA reads as TGTGCCAGCACAGTAGGGGCCCGGAGCAATCAGCCCCAGCATTTT.

CDR3 sequence reads: CASSQNRAPRTDTQYF. The CDR3 coding sequence is TGCGCCAGCAGTCAAAATCGCGCGCCCCGCACAGATACGCAGTATTTT. This chain uses TRBV23-1 with TRBJ2-3; no reliable D call. TRBV23-1 is an ORF, with its function uncertain. The CDR3 runs 16 residues. With 2 bases removed from V and 1 base from J, the gap between germline ends came to 13 bases.

This sequence joins TRBV4-1 and TRBJ1-5; D unresolved. Trimming pared 3 bases from V and 0 bases from J, leaving 15 bases between. Germline lookup yields CDR1 MGHRA and CDR2 YSYEKL. This CDR3 is built from 17 residues. CDR3 bases: TGCGCCAGCAGCCAGTTTCGAGGACGGTATAGCAATCAGCCCCAGCATTTT. Protein sequence: CASSQFRGRYSNQPQHF.

This chain uses TRBV7-8 with TRBJ1-1; maybe TRBD1 (6 bases). The length of the CDR3 is 14 residues. V was clipped by 6 bases and J by 3 bases, with 14 bases between them. Germline V gene data show CDR1 as SGHVS and CDR2 as FQNEAQ. For the CDR3, the DNA is TGTGCCAGCAGACTAACAGGGTTAGACACTGAAGCTTTCTTT. Its translation: CASRLTGLDTEAFF.

The chain carries TRBV7-2 and TRBJ1-2; D ambiguous. The CDR3 length is 11 residues. Trimming took off 2 bases at V and 6 bases at J, with 4 bases between the two ends. CDR1 is SGHTA and CDR2 is FQGNSA in the germline V gene. The CDR3, as DNA: TGTGCCAGCAGCTTATTGGATGGCTACACCTTC. This gives the protein CASSLLDGYTF.

The chain carries TRBV5-1 and TRBJ1-4; TRBD1 matches at 10 bases. The germline V gene has CDR1 SGHRS and CDR2 YFSETQ. There are 16 residues in the CDR3. J was trimmed by 10 bases and V by 3 bases; bases with no gene match: 12. The CDR3 reads CASSSTPGQGGGKLFF. In DNA, the CDR3 is TGCGCCAGCAGCTCGACCCCAGGACAGGGGGGTGGAAAACTGTTTTTT.

The chain couples TRBV18 to TRBJ1-1; possible D gene TRBD1, 6 bases. This CDR3 is 13 amino acids long. V was pared by 5 bases and J by 4 bases, with 11 bases between. The germline V gene encodes CDR1 KGHSH and CDR2 LQKENI. The CDR3 reads CASSNRVGTEAFF. CDR3 DNA sequence: TGTGCCAGCTCAAACAGGGTGGGCACTGAAGCTTTCTTT.

The J gene is TRBJ1-3, the V gene TRBV4-1; D is ambiguous. V was trimmed by 0 bases and J by 7 bases, leaving 13 bases between them. CDR3 size: 15 residues. Per germline, CDR1 MGHRA and CDR2 YSYEKL. DNA of the CDR3: TGCGCCAGCAGCCAAGAAGGCACAGTTGCGAACACCATATATTTT. Residues: CASSQEGTVANTIYF.

The chain links TRBV7-2 to TRBJ1-2, with 7 bases aligning to TRBD1. Germline V gives CDR1 SGHTA, CDR2 FQGNSA. V dropped 4 bases and J dropped 3; count of bases not matched to a gene: 8. The CDR3 is made up of 15 amino acids. In DNA form, the CDR3 reads TGTGCCAGCAGCTCGGGACAGCCTGGGGACTATGGCTACACCTTC. Its protein product is CASSSGQPGDYGYTF.

This rearrangement joins TRBV21-1 to TRBJ2-3. TRBV21-1 is annotated as a pseudogene. The CDR3 is 19 residues long. CDR3 bases: TGTGCCAGCAGCAAAGTGAACAGGACGGAGGCATTAGGCACAGATACGCAGTATTTT. It codes for CASSKVNRTEALGTDTQYF.

DNA of the CDR3: TGCGCCAGTTCGGAGTCTCAAAACACCGGGGAGCTGTTTTTT. Its protein product is CASSESQNTGELFF. This rearrangement joins TRBV5-1 to TRBJ2-2; D is ambiguous. V was pared by 8 bases and J by 2 bases, with 13 bases between. The CDR3 has 14 amino acids. The germline gives CDR1 SGHRS, CDR2 YFSETQ.

The J gene is TRBJ2-7, the V gene TRBV15; D perhaps matches TRBD2 (5 bases). Germline-derived CDR1 and CDR2 are LNHNV and YYDKDF (reference sequence). The V end lost 6 bases, the J end lost 6 bases, and 12 bases lay between the germline ends. The CDR3 spans 12 residues. In DNA form, the CDR3 reads TGTGCCACCAGAGCCGAAGGACTCGAGCAGTACTTC. It specifies CATRAEGLEQYF.

This rearrangement joins TRBV3-1 (or the pseudogene TRBV3-2) to TRBJ2-7; 8 bases agree with TRBD1. Germline CDR1 and CDR2: LGHDT and YNNKEL (reference sequence). The CDR3 is 13 amino acids. V shed 4 bases and J 3 bases; nucleotides not matched to a gene: 2. Written as DNA, the CDR3 is TGTGCCAGCAGCCGAGACAGGGGCTACGAGCAGTACTTC. This translates into CASSRDRGYEQYF.

The V and J genes are TRBV2 and TRBJ1-2, with D possibly TRBD1 on 5 matching bases. The germline gives CDR1 SNHLY, CDR2 FYNNEI. With 6 bases removed from V and 6 bases from J, the gap between germline ends came to 11 bases. CDR3 length: 12 residues. The CDR3 is CASSPRQHGYTF. The CDR3 DNA reads as TGTGCCAGCAGCCCAAGACAGCATGGCTACACCTTC.

The CDR3 DNA sequence: TGTGCCAGCCGAGAACGGTTCCTCAGAAACGAGCAGTACTTC. This sequence encodes CASRERFLRNEQYF. The chain uses TRBV2 and TRBJ2-7; D gene uncertain. Looked up from germline, CDR1 is SNHLY and CDR2 is FYNNEI. The CDR3 covers 14 residues. V was pared by 8 bases and J by 5 bases, with 19 bases between.

V and J are TRBV27 and TRBJ1-1, with a tentative D call TRBD1 (6 bases). This CDR3 is built from 17 residues. Germline CDR1 MNHEY, CDR2 SMNVEV (reference sequence). The V end lost 4 bases, the J end lost 1 base, and 19 bases lay between the germline ends. DNA for the CDR3: TGTGCCAGCAGTTCGAACAGGGAATTCGTCCCGAACACTGAAGCTTTCTTT. Amino acids: CASSSNREFVPNTEAFF.